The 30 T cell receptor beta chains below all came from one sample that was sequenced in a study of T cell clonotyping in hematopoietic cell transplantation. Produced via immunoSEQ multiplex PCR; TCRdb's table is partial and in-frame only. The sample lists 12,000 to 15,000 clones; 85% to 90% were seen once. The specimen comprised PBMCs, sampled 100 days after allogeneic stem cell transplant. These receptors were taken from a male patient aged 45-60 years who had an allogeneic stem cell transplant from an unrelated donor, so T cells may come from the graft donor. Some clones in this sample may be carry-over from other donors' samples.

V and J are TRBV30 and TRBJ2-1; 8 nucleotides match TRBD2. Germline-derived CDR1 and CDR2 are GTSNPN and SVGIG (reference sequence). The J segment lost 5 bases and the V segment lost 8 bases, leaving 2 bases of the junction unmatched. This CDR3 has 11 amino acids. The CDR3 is CARGRNNEQFF. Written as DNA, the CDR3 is TGTGCCCGCGGGAGGAACAATGAGCAGTTCTTC.

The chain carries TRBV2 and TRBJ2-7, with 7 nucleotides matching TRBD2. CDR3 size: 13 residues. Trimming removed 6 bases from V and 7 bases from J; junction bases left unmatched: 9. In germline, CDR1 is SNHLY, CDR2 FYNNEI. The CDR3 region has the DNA TGTGCCAGCAGGGCTGGGGGGGGTGGAGAGCAGTACTTC. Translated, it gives CASRAGGGGEQYF.

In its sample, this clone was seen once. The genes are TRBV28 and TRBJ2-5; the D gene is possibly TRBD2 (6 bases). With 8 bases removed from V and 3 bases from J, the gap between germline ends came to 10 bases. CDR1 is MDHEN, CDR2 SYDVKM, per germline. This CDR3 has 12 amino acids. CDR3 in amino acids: CASCGAEETQYF. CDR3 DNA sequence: TGTGCCAGCTGCGGGGCGGAAGAGACCCAGTACTTC.

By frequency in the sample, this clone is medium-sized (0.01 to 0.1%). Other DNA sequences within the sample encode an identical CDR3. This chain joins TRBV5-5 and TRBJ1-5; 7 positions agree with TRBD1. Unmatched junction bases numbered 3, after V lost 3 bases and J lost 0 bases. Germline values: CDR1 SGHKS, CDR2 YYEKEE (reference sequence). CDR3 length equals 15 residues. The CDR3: CASSSGQASNQPQHF. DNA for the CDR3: TGTGCCAGCAGCTCAGGACAGGCTAGCAATCAGCCCCAGCATTTT.

As DNA, the CDR3 is TGTGCCATCCCGACCGATGAGCAGTTCTTC. As protein: CAIPTDEQFF. The rearrangement joins TRBV27 to TRBJ2-1, with D uncertain. Trimming pared 10 bases from V and 8 bases from J, leaving 9 bases between. The CDR3 sequence is 10 residues long. The V gene's germline CDR1 is MNHEY and CDR2 SMNVEV (reference sequence).

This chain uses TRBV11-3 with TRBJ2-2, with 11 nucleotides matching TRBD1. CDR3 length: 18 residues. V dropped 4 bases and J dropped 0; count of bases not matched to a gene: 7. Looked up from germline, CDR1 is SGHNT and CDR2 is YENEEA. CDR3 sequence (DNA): TGTGCCAGCAGCTCAGGACAGGGGGCCTATTCGAACACCGGGGAGCTGTTTTTT. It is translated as CASSSGQGAYSNTGELFF.

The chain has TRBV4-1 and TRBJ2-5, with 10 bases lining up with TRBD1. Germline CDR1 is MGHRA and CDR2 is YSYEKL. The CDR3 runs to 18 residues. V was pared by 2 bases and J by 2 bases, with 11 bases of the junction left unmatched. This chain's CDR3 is CASSQRVGGTGVQETQYF. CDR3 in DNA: TGCGCCAGCAGCCAAAGAGTGGGCGGGACAGGGGTTCAAGAGACCCAGTACTTC.

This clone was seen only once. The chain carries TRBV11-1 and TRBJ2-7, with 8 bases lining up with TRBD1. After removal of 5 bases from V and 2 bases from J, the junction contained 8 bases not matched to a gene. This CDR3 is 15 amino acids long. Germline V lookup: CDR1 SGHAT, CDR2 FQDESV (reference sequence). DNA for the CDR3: TGTGCCAGCAGCACAATACAGGGGGTTACCTACGAGCAGTACTTC. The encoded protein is CASSTIQGVTYEQYF.

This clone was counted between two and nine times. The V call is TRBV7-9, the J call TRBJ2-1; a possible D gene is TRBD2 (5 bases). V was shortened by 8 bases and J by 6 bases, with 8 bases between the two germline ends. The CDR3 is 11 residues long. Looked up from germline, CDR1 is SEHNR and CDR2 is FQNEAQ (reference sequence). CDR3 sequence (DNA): TGTGCCAGCGAGGGTTCCAATGAGCAGTTCTTC. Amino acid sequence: CASEGSNEQFF.

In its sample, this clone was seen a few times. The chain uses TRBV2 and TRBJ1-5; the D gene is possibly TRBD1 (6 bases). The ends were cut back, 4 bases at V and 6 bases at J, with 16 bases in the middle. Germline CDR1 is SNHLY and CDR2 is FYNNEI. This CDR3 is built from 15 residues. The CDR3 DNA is TGTGCCAGCAGTGGGGAGGGGGGTAAGAGTCAGCCCCAGCATTTT. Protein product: CASSGEGGKSQPQHF.

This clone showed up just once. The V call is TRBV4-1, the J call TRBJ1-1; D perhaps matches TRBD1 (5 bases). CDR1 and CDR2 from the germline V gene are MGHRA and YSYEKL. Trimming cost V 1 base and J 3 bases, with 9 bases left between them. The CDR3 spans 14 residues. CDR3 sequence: CASSQVTGYTEAFF. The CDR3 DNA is TGCGCCAGCAGCCAAGTTACAGGTTACACTGAAGCTTTCTTT.

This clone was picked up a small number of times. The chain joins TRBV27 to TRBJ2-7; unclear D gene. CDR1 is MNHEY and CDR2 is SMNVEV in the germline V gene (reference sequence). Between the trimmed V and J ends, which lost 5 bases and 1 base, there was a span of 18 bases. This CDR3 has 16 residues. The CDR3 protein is CASSANWWLESYEQYF. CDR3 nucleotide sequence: TGTGCCAGCAGTGCTAACTGGTGGCTGGAGTCCTACGAGCAGTACTTC.

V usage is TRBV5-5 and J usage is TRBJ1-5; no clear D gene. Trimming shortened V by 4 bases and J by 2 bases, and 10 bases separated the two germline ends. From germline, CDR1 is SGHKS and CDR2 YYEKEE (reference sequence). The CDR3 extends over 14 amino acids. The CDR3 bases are TGTGCCAGCAGCCGCGTCGGGGGCAATCAGCCCCAGCATTTT. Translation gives CASSRVGGNQPQHF.

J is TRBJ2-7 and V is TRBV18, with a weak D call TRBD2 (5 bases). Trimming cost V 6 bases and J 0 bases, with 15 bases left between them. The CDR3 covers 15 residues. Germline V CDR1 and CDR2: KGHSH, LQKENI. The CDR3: CASSPSGSSSYEQYF. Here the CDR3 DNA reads TGTGCCAGCTCGCCCTCGGGGTCAAGCTCCTACGAGCAGTACTTC.

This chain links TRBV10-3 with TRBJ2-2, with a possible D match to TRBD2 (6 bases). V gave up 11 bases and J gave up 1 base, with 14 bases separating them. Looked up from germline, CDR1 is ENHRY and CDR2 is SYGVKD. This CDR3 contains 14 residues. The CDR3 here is CAAGWRGNTGELFF. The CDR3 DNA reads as TGTGCCGCGGGGTGGAGGGGGAACACCGGGGAGCTGTTTTTT.

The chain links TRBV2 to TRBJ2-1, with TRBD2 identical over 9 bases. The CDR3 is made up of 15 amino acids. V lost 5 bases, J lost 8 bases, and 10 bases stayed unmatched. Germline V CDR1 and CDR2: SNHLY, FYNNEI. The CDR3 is CASSKSSGITYEQFF. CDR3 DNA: TGTGCCAGCAGTAAATCTAGCGGGATTACCTATGAGCAGTTCTTC.

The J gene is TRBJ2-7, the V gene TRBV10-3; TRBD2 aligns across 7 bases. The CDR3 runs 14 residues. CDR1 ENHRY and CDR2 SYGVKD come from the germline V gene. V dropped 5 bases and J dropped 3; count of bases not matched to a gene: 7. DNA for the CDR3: TGTGCCATCAGTTGGGGGGGAGACCGCTACGAGCAGTACTTC. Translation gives CAISWGGDRYEQYF.

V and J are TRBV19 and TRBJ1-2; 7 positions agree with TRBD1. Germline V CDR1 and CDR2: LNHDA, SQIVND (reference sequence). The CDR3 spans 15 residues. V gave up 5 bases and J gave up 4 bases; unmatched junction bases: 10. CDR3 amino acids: CASSLQGGAGYGYTF. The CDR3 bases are TGTGCCAGTAGTCTCCAGGGGGGGGCAGGCTATGGCTACACCTTC. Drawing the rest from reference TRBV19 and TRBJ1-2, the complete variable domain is DGGITQSPKYLFRKEGQNVTLSCEQNLNHDAMYWYRQDPGQGLRLIYYSQIVNDFQKGDIAEGYSVSREKKESFPLTVTSAQKNPTAFYLCASSLQGGAGYGYTFGSGTRLTVV.

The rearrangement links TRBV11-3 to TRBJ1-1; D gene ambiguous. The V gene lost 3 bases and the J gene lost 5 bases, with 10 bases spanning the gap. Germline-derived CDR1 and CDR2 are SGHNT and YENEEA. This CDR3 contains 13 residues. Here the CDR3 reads CASSFEVNTEAFF. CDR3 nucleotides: TGTGCCAGCAGCTTCGAGGTAAATACTGAAGCTTTCTTT.

The CDR3 DNA reads TGTGCCAGTAGTATTTCAGGGTTTCTTAATTCACCCCTCCACTTT. Translated, it gives CASSISGFLNSPLHF. This chain joins TRBV19 and TRBJ1-6, with D maybe TRBD1 (5 bases). The V gene's germline CDR1 is LNHDA and CDR2 SQIVND (reference sequence). The CDR3 contains 15 residues. V lost 3 bases and J 6 bases, leaving 12 bases between the germline ends. The entire variable domain, with the rest obtained from reference TRBV19 and TRBJ1-6, is as follows: DGGITQSPKYLFRKEGQNVTLSCEQNLNHDAMYWYRQDPGQGLRLIYYSQIVNDFQKGDIAEGYSVSREKKESFPLTVTSAQKNPTAFYLCASSISGFLNSPLHFGNGTRLTVT.

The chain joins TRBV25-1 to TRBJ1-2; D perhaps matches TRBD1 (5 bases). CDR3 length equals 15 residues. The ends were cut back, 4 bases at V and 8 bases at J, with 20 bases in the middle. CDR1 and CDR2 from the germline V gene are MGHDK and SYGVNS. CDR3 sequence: CASSAPGPFLSGYTF. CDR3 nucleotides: TGTGCCAGCAGTGCGCCGGGACCCTTTTTGTCGGGCTACACCTTC.

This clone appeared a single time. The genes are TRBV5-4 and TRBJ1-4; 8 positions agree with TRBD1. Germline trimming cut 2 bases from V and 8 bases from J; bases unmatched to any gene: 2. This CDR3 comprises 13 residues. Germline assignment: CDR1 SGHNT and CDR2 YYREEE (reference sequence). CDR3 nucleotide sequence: TGTGCCAGCAGCTTCCGGACAGGGGAAAAACTGTTTTTT. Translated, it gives CASSFRTGEKLFF.

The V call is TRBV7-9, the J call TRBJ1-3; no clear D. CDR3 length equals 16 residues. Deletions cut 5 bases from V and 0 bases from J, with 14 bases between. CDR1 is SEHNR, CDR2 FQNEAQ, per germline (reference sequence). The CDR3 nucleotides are TGTGCCAGCAGCCTCTCCCGGGGAAGCTCTGGAAACACCATATATTTT. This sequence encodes CASSLSRGSSGNTIYF.

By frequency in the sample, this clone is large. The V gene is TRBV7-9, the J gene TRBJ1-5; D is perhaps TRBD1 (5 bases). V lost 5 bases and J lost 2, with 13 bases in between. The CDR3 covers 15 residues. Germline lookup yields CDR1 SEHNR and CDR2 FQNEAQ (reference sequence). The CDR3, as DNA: TGTGCCAGCAGCACGACAGCCCCGGGCAATCAGCCCCAGCATTTT. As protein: CASSTTAPGNQPQHF.

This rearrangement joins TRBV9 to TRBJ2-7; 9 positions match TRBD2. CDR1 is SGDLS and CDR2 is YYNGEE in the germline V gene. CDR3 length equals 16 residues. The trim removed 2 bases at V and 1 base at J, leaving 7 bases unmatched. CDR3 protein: CASSVWTSEDSYEQYF. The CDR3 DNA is TGTGCCAGCAGCGTCTGGACTAGCGAGGATTCCTACGAGCAGTACTTC. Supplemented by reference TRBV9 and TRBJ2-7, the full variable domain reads DSGVTQTPKHLITATGQRVTLRCSPRSGDLSVYWYQQSLDQGLQFLIQYYNGEERAKGNILERFSAQQFPDLHSELNLSSLELGDSALYFCASSVWTSEDSYEQYFGPGTRLTVT.

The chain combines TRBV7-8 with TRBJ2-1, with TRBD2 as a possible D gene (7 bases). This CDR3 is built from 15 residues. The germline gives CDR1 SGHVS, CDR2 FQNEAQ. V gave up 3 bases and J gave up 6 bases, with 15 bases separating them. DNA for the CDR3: TGTGCCAGCAGCTTGGGGGCGGGAGTCGGCAATGAGCAGTTCTTC. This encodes CASSLGAGVGNEQFF. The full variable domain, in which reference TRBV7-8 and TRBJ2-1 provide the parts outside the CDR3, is GAGVSQSPRYKVAKRGQDVALRCDPISGHVSLFWYQQALGQGPEFLTYFQNEAQLDKSGLPSDRFFAERPEGSVSTLKIQRTQQEDSAVYLCASSLGAGVGNEQFFGPGTRLTVL.

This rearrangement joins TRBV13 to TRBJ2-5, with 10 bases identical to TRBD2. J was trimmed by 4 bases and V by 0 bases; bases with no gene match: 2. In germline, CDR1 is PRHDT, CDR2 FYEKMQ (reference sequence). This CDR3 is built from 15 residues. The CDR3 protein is CASSLGLAGAETQYF. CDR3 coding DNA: TGTGCCAGCAGCTTAGGGCTAGCGGGGGCAGAGACCCAGTACTTC.

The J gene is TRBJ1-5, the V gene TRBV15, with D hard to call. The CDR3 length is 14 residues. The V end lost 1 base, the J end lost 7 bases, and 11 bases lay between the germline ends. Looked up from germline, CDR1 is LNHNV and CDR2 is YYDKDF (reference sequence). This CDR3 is CATSRAVIPQPQHF. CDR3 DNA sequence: TGTGCCACCAGCAGAGCGGTGATTCCGCAGCCCCAGCATTTT.

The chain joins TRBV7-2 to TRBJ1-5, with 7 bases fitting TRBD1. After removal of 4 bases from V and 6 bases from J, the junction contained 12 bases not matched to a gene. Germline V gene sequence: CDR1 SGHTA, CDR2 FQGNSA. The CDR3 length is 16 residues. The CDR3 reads CASSSDRQGGGQPQHF. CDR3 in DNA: TGTGCCAGCAGCTCCGACCGACAGGGTGGAGGTCAGCCCCAGCATTTT.

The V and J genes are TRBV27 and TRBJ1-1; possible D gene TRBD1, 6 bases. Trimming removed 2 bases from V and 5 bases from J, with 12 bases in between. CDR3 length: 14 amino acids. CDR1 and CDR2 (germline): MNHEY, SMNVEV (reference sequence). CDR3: CASSLVRRGTEAFF. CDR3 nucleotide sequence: TGTGCCAGCAGTTTAGTCCGGAGGGGGACTGAAGCTTTCTTT.